The entry below gives a single TCR beta chain sequence along with its context. The antigen this receptor binds is unknown. Base qualities are not at hand, and no much larger clone is one base apart. The data are from a study of cytotoxic CD8 clonotypes in ibrutinib-treated CLL (dated by TCRdb to the early 2020s). Turning to the overall study: The cohort had about a dozen relapsed/refractory and roughly 15 treatment-naive patients; some 17 were IGHV unmutated. Responses were partial in 24 patients and complete in 2; after median around 72 months follow-up, about 15 stayed in remission and some twelve progressed. Response samples were taken after a median of roughly 12 months on treatment, ranging from roughly 6 to 36 months. On average, each sample yielded about 250,000 productive templates and about 100,000 productive rearrangements. Of the roughly 79 people in the trial, approximately 28 had longitudinal samples available. Cryopreserved peripheral blood mononuclear cells were collected before treatment, at response, and at either disease progression or sustained remission. Patients were still on ibrutinib when every remission and progressive disease sample was collected. Results the study describes overall, beyond this receptor: Public clonotypes were found to be uncommon and were observed to contract or remain stable during treatment; the increase in clonality was shown to reflect expansion of private clonotypes at ibrutinib response. Clonality increased at ibrutinib response, stayed stable in sustained remission, and fell back toward baseline at progression. At baseline, clonality was higher than in age-matched healthy donors and showed a strong correlation with circulating CD8+ T-cell counts. Sustained-remission and progressing patients did not have matched sampling times, and lymph node repertoires were not examined.

On a MiSeq, deep resolution sequencing aimed for a depth between 1 in 1 million and 1 in 200,000 T cells, with each clonotype covered roughly 10x on average. The immunoSEQ hsTCRB Kit was used to generate the TCR beta libraries. As for how the authors treated the data: Data were analyzed with ImmunoSEQ Data Assistant and ImmunoSEQ Analyzer, with V, D and J genes assigned per IMGT definitions. Clonality was computed as one minus normalized Shannon entropy of productive rearrangement frequencies, ranging from 0 to 1. Public clonotype analysis was restricted to overrepresented clonotypes comprising at least 0.05% of each patient's repertoire. Some 13 age-matched healthy donor repertoires from immuneACCESS served as clonality controls. TCRdb holds this immuneACCESS table with in-frame rearrangements only. Some clones are missing; in checked studies, unresolved V genes explain under half, and the rest has no known cause. V and J calls and clone size follow that table, whereas D and trimming were derived from the DNA. The sample includes 40,000 or so clones, with 60% to 70% observed a single time. The leading ten clones occupy around a fifth of the sample.

This sample's time point label indicates: roughly 2 years on ibrutinib. For TCR beta library preparation, 1.5 to 2 micrograms of genomic DNA was extracted from cryopreserved PBMCs. Longitudinal blood samples from CLL patients on ibrutinib monotherapy underwent high-throughput TCR beta sequencing. Patients were enrolled in a phase 2 open-label single-center ibrutinib monotherapy trial. Relative to germline, V is 5 bases shorter and J is 3 bases shorter, with 23 bases between their ends. The cysteine opens and the phenylalanine closes a CDR3 of 18 amino acids. Only the CDR3 region is kept as DNA, spanning 54 bases read in frame from base 1. CDR1 and CDR2 (SEHNR, FQNEAQ) derive from the germline V gene (reference sequence).

The TCR originated in a human donor with chronic lymphocytic leukemia. The chain was built from TRBV7-9 and TRBJ1-5; a tentative D call is TRBD1 (5 bases match). The starting material was PBMCs, obtained after 24 months of ibrutinib treatment. The DNA sequence follows: TGTGCCAGCAGCCGAGGGACCGAGTGGAGTGGGTTCAATCAGCCCCAGCATTTT. Protein translation: CASSRGTEWSGFNQPQHF.